The 10 T cell receptor beta chains in this list originate from one sample, sequenced in a study of Graves' ophthalmopathy and Graves' hyperthyroidism. CDR3 regions of TCR beta were amplified from RNA transcripts. After a first-round RT-PCR with HTBI primers, a second-round multiplex PCR was run. TCRdb independently ran MiXCR on the multiplex PCR reads; one entry per CDR3 protein. Here the sample spans over a million distinct CDR3 sequences, 35% to 40% being singletons. Sequencing was performed on peripheral blood or thyroid tissue (not recorded which). The receptors shown here come from an adult man with Graves' hyperthyroidism.

This clonotype came up a few times. The chain joins TRBV12-5 to TRBJ2-5; 11 positions agree with TRBD2. Trimming took 6 bases from V and 1 from J; bases not matched to a gene: 7. Germline V gene sequence: CDR1 LGHNT, CDR2 FRNRAP. This CDR3 has 16 amino acids. The CDR3 region has the DNA TGTGCTAGTGGCAAGGGGACTAGCGGACTCCAAGAGACCCAGTACTTC. It codes for CASGKGTSGLQETQYF.

The gene calls are TRBV6-1 and TRBJ2-5; 8 positions match TRBD1. The CDR3 is made up of 15 amino acids. V was pared by 0 bases and J by 7 bases, with 7 bases of the junction left unmatched. CDR1 and CDR2 from the germline V gene are MNHNS and SASEGT. CDR3 sequence reads: CASSEATRGLGTQYF. In DNA, the CDR3 is TGTGCCAGCAGTGAAGCAACCAGGGGGCTGGGGACCCAGTACTTC.

This clonotype was seen many times. This rearrangement joins TRBV7-9 to TRBJ1-6; possibly TRBD1 for D (6 bases). Germline-derived CDR1 and CDR2 are SEHNR and FQNEAQ (reference sequence). The CDR3 spans 14 residues. The V end was cut by 5 bases, the J end by 10 bases, with 15 bases between. CDR3 bases: TGTGCCAGCAGCCCCCAAGATGGGGGCTCACCCCTCCACTTT. As protein: CASSPQDGGSPLHF.

This clonotype was seen at least ten times. J is TRBJ2-3 and V is TRBV7-9; TRBD2 aligns across 8 bases. Germline V gene sequence: CDR1 SEHNR, CDR2 FQNEAQ (reference sequence). V lost 8 bases and J lost 6; bases outside the gene matches: 13. The CDR3 has 15 residues. CDR3 nucleotide sequence: TGTGCCAGCGGGCTCGAGACGGGAGGGTCGGATACGCAGTATTTT. This translates into CASGLETGGSDTQYF.

The rearrangement uses TRBV20-1 and TRBJ1-2; no firm D call. This CDR3 has 13 amino acids. Trimming pared 3 bases from V and 2 bases from J, leaving 10 bases between. The germline gives CDR1 DFQATT, CDR2 SNEGSKA (reference sequence). CDR3 coding DNA: TGCAGTGCTAGTAGGTCGGCAAACTATGGCTACACCTTC. This codes for CSASRSANYGYTF.

This chain connects TRBV29-1 to TRBJ1-3; the D gene is possibly TRBD1 (5 bases). This CDR3 has 16 residues. Trimming stripped 8 bases from V and 0 bases from J, with 20 bases between. Germline assignment: CDR1 SQVTM and CDR2 ANQGSEA. The CDR3 protein is CSIMPLSGSSGNTIYF. The CDR3 DNA reads TGCAGCATTATGCCACTATCAGGGAGCTCTGGAAACACCATATATTTT.

There are a few counts of this clonotype. This rearrangement joins TRBV30 to TRBJ1-1; D remains unclear. V was clipped by 3 bases and J by 6 bases, with 14 bases between them. This CDR3 contains 13 residues. Germline V gives CDR1 GTSNPN, CDR2 SVGIG (reference sequence). The CDR3 sequence: CAWRGPGRSEAFF. CDR3 sequence (DNA): TGTGCCTGGAGAGGCCCAGGCCGCTCTGAAGCTTTCTTT.

Note on this clonotype: A much larger clonotype is one base distant, so this may be a read error. The V call is TRBV7-9, the J call TRBJ2-7; possibly TRBD1 for D (6 bases). This CDR3 is built from 12 residues. Germline lookup yields CDR1 SEHNR and CDR2 FQNEAQ (reference sequence). The CDR3 nucleotides are TGTGCCAGCAGATCAACAGGGTTACAGTGTGACTTC. Translating gives CASRSTGLQCDF. Complete variable domain (other parts from reference TRBV7-9 and TRBJ2-7): DTGVSQNPRHKITKRGQNVTFRCDPISEHNRLYWYRQTLGQGPEFLTYFQNEAQLEKSRLLSDRFSAERPKGSFSTLEIQRTEQGDSAMYLCASRSTGLQCDFGPGTRLTVT.

The chain combines TRBV7-8 with TRBJ2-5; the D is unclear. Germline lookup yields CDR1 SGHVS and CDR2 FQNEAQ. Trimming removed 1 base at V and 5 bases at J, with 11 bases between. CDR3 length equals 14 residues. This CDR3 is CASSLGGHLETQYF. CDR3 sequence (DNA): TGTGCCAGCAGCTTAGGCGGCCACCTGGAGACCCAGTACTTC.

V gene TRBV28 combines with J gene TRBJ1-2; D might be TRBD1 (5 bases). The CDR3 runs to 13 residues. Germline lookup yields CDR1 MDHEN and CDR2 SYDVKM. V lost 7 bases and J lost 3, with 12 bases in between. The DNA for the CDR3 is TGTGCCAGCACTTTCGAGGGGTACTATGGCTACACCTTC. It specifies CASTFEGYYGYTF.